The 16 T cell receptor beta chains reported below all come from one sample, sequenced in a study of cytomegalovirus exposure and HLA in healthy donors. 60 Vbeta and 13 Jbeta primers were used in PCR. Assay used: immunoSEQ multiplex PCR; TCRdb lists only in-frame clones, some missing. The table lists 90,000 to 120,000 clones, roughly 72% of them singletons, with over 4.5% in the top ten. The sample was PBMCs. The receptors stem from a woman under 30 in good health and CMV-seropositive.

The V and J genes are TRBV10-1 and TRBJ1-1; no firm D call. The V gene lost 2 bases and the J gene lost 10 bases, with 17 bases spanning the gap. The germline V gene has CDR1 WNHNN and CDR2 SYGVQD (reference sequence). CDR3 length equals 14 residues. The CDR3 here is CASSETPGSSAAFF. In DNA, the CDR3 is TGCGCCAGCAGTGAGACTCCGGGGTCCTCGGCAGCTTTCTTT.

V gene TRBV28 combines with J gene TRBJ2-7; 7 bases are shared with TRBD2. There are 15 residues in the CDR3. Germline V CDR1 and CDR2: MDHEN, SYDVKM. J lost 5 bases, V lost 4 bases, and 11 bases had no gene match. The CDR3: CASSSPLAARDEQYF. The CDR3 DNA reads TGTGCCAGCAGTTCCCCGCTAGCGGCCAGGGACGAGCAGTACTTC.

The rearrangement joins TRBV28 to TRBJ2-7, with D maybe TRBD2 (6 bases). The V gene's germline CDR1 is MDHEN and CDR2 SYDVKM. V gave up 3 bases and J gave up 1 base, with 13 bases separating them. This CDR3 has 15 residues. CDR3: CASSFGAGGSYEQYF. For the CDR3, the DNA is TGTGCCAGCAGTTTTGGGGCAGGAGGGTCCTACGAGCAGTACTTC.

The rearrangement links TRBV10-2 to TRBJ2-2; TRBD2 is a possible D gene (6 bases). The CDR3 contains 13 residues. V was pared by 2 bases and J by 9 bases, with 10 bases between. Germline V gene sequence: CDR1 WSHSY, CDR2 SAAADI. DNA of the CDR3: TGCGCCAGCAGTGAGGGGGACTTCCGGGAGCTGTTTTTT. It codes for CASSEGDFRELFF.

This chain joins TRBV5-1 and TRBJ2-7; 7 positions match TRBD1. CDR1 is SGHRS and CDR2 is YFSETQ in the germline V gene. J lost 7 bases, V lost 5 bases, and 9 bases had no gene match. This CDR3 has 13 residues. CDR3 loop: CASSREGAIEQYF. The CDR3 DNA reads TGCGCCAGCAGTAGAGAGGGGGCGATAGAGCAGTACTTC.

The CDR3 sequence: CSVNRQGANTEAFF. The CDR3 nucleotides read TGCAGCGTTAACCGACAGGGGGCAAACACTGAAGCTTTCTTT. This chain joins TRBV29-1 and TRBJ1-1, with 10 nucleotides matching TRBD1. The germline V gene encodes CDR1 SQVTM and CDR2 ANQGSEA. The V segment lost 5 bases and the J segment 2 bases; nucleotides outside the gene matches: 5. The CDR3 is 14 residues long.

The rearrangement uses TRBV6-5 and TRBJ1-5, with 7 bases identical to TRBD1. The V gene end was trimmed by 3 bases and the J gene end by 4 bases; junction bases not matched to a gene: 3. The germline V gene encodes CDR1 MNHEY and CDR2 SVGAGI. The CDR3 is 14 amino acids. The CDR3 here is CASSYDRANQPQHF. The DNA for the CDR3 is TGTGCCAGCAGTTATGACAGGGCAAATCAGCCCCAGCATTTT.

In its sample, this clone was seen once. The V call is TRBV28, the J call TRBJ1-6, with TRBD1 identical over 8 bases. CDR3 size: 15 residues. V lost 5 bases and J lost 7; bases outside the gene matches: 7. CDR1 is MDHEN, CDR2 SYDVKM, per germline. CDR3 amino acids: CASSPQGARNSPLHF. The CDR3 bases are TGTGCCAGCAGTCCTCAGGGGGCGAGAAATTCACCCCTCCACTTT.

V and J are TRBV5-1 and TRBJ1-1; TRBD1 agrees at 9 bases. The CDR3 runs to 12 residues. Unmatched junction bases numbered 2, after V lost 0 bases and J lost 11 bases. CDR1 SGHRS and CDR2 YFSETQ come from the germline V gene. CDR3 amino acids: CASSLGQGDAFF. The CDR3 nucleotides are TGCGCCAGCAGCTTGGGACAGGGGGATGCTTTCTTT.

The DNA of the CDR3 is TGTGCCAGCCAGGGGTTGGAGGAAAAACTGTTTTTT. This codes for CASQGLEEKLFF. The gene calls are TRBV28 and TRBJ1-4, with D possibly matching TRBD1 (6 bases). V was trimmed by 8 bases and J by 8 bases, leaving 12 bases between them. The CDR3 contains 12 residues. The V gene's germline CDR1 is MDHEN and CDR2 SYDVKM.

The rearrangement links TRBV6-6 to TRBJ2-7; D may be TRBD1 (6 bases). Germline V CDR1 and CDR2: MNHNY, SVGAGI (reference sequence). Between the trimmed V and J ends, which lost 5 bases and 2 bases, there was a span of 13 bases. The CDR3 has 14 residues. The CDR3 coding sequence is TGTGCCAGCAGTCCCGACAGGATCACCTACGAGCAGTACTTC. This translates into CASSPDRITYEQYF.

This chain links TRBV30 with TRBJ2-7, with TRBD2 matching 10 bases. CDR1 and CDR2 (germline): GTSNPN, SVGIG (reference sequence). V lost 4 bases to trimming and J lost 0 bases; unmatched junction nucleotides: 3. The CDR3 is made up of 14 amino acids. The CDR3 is CAWTSSGSSYEQYF. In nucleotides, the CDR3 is TGTGCCTGGACGTCTAGCGGGAGCTCCTACGAGCAGTACTTC.

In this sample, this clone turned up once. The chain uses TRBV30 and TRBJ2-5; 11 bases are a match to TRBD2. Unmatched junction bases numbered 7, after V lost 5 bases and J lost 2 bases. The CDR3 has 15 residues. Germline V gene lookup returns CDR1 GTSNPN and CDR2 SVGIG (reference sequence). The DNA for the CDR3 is TGTGCCTGGCATTCCGGGACTAGCGGTCAAGAGACCCAGTACTTC. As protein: CAWHSGTSGQETQYF.

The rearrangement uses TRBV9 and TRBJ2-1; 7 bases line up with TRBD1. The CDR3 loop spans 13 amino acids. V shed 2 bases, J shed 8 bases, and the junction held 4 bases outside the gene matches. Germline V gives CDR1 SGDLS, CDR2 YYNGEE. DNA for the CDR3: TGTGCCAGCAGCGTGAGACAGGGCGATGAGCAGTTCTTC. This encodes CASSVRQGDEQFF.

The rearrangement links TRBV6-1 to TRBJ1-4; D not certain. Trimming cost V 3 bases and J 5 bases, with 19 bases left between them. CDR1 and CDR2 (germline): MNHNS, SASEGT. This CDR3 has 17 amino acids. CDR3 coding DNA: TGTGCCAGCAGTGATCCCGTTCGTCCAGGAAGAAATGAAAAACTGTTTTTT. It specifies CASSDPVRPGRNEKLFF.

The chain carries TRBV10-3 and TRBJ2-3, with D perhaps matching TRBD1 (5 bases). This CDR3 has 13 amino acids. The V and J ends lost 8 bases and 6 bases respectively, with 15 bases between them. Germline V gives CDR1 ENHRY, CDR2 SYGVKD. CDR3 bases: TGTGCCATCCGTAGGGAATCAGGGGATACGCAGTATTTT. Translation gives CAIRRESGDTQYF.